The 25 T cell receptor beta chains below come from one sample, sequenced in a study of blood T cell repertoires in COVID-19. The protocol was immunoSEQ multiplex PCR, while the TCRdb copy is restricted to in-frame clones and leaves out a portion. Of more than 70,000 clones in the sample, approximately 80% were seen once. Material for sequencing was peripheral blood. Every receptor here comes from a woman in her seventies with acute or convalescent COVID-19.

This clone was detected only a few times. The chain links TRBV5-1 to TRBJ2-6, with D unresolved. Trimming left V 4 bases short and J 0 bases short, with 8 bases between. CDR3 size: 15 residues. Germline V CDR1 and CDR2: SGHRS, YFSETQ. The CDR3 nucleotides read TGCGCCAGCAGCGTAGATTTCTCTGGGGCCAACGTCCTGACTTTC. It is translated as CASSVDFSGANVLTF.

V and J are TRBV10-3 and TRBJ2-1, with TRBD2 as a possible D gene (6 bases). This CDR3 region has 13 residues. V was pared by 8 bases and J by 0 bases, with 8 bases between. Germline lookup yields CDR1 ENHRY and CDR2 SYGVKD. The CDR3 loop reads CAIGGSSYNEQFF. Here the CDR3 DNA reads TGTGCCATCGGGGGGAGCTCCTACAATGAGCAGTTCTTC.

This chain uses TRBV6-6 with TRBJ1-2; D gene uncertain. The germline CDR1 and CDR2 sequences are MNHNY and SVGAGI (reference sequence). V dropped 2 bases and J dropped 3 bases, with 7 bases sitting between them. The CDR3 has 13 amino acids. CDR3 sequence: CASSYVADYGYTF. In nucleotides, the CDR3 is TGTGCCAGCAGTTACGTGGCGGACTATGGCTACACCTTC.

The rearrangement joins TRBV10-3 to TRBJ1-3; D not certain. Trimming shortened V by 0 bases and J by 2 bases, and 8 bases separated the two germline ends. The CDR3 is 15 amino acids. CDR1 is ENHRY and CDR2 is SYGVKD in the germline V gene. CDR3 in amino acids: CAISESLDAGNTIYF. DNA for the CDR3: TGTGCCATCAGTGAGTCGCTAGACGCTGGAAACACCATATATTTT.

The chain joins TRBV5-6 to TRBJ2-7; a weak D match, TRBD2 (6 bases). Trimming cost V 7 bases and J 2 bases, with 13 bases left between them. Germline lookup yields CDR1 SGHDT and CDR2 YYEEEE. The CDR3 has 13 residues. CDR3 sequence reads: CASSSGGAYEQYF. The CDR3 region has the DNA TGTGCCAGCTCATCCGGGGGAGCCTACGAGCAGTACTTC.

This clone was detected only a few times. The V and J genes are TRBV29-1 and TRBJ2-2, with D possibly matching TRBD2 (6 bases). The CDR3 spans 13 residues. Per the germline V gene, CDR1 is SQVTM and CDR2 is ANQGSEA. For the CDR3, the DNA is TGCAGTGGGGACTTCGCGAACACCGGGGAGCTGTTTTTT. Protein: CSGDFANTGELFF.

The gene calls are TRBV7-2 and TRBJ2-1; D possibly corresponds to TRBD2 (6 bases). V lost 2 bases, J lost 4 bases, and 12 bases lay in between. The germline gives CDR1 SGHTA, CDR2 FQGNSA. CDR3 size: 15 residues. The CDR3 region is CASSLPGLQYNEQFF. DNA of the CDR3: TGTGCCAGCAGCTTACCGGGACTTCAGTACAATGAGCAGTTCTTC.

This clone was found once. The chain carries TRBV15 and TRBJ2-2, with D possibly being TRBD2 (6 bases). Trimming pared 0 bases from V and 1 base from J, leaving 12 bases between. Germline lookup yields CDR1 LNHNV and CDR2 YYDKDF (reference sequence). The length of the CDR3 is 17 residues. CDR3 region: CATSRDRGLKNTGELFF. The CDR3 coding sequence is TGTGCCACCAGCAGAGATCGCGGACTAAAGAACACCGGGGAGCTGTTTTTT.

The chain combines TRBV6-5 with TRBJ1-2; 10 bases match TRBD1. CDR3 size: 13 residues. The germline gives CDR1 MNHEY, CDR2 SVGAGI. V gave up 4 bases and J gave up 7 bases; unmatched junction bases: 3. CDR3 nucleotides: TGTGCCAGCAGTTTATGGACAGGGGGTGGCTACACCTTC. Protein: CASSLWTGGGYTF.

The genes are TRBV5-4 and TRBJ2-1, with D perhaps matching TRBD1 (6 bases). This CDR3 spans 14 amino acids. Trimming took off 5 bases at V and 9 bases at J, with 18 bases between the two ends. CDR1 and CDR2 (germline): SGHNT, YYREEE (reference sequence). The DNA of the CDR3 is TGTGCCAGCAGTTCTTTACGGGACACGGTTGAGCAGTTCTTC. Its protein product is CASSSLRDTVEQFF.

The genes are TRBV4-3 and TRBJ2-2; 9 nucleotides line up with TRBD2. This CDR3 spans 17 amino acids. Germline V gene lookup returns CDR1 LGHNA and CDR2 YSLEER. V trimming: 0 bases; J trimming: 4 bases; junction bases outside the gene matches: 6. CDR3 residues: CASSQDRRLAVTGELFF. The CDR3 DNA sequence: TGCGCCAGCAGCCAAGATAGACGACTAGCGGTCACCGGGGAGCTGTTTTTT.

V and J are TRBV7-2 and TRBJ2-3, with D possibly TRBD2 on 6 matching bases. The CDR3 is 17 amino acids. Germline V lookup: CDR1 SGHTA, CDR2 FQGNSA. V was cut by 0 bases and J by 2 bases, with 15 bases left in between. The CDR3 sequence: CASSLAAGLGHTDTQYF. The CDR3 DNA sequence: TGTGCCAGCAGCTTAGCGGCGGGGTTAGGACACACAGATACGCAGTATTTT. The variable domain in full, with the rest retrieved from reference TRBV7-2 and TRBJ2-3, is GAGVSQSPSNKVTEKGKDVELRCDPISGHTALYWYRQSLGQGLEFLIYFQGNSAPDKSGLPSDRFSAERTGGSVSTLTIQRTQQEDSAVYLCASSLAAGLGHTDTQYFGPGTRLTVL.

The rearrangement uses TRBV11-3 and TRBJ1-6; tentatively, D is TRBD1 (5 bases). The CDR3 spans 13 residues. Trimming left V 8 bases short and J 3 bases short, with 8 bases between. Per germline, CDR1 SGHNT and CDR2 YENEEA. CDR3 sequence (DNA): TGTGCCAGCCCGGGGGGCTATAATTCACCCCTCCACTTT. Residues: CASPGGYNSPLHF.

The chain combines TRBV5-1 with TRBJ2-2; D unresolved. The germline V gene has CDR1 SGHRS and CDR2 YFSETQ. V dropped 0 bases and J dropped 5 bases, with 5 bases sitting between them. This CDR3 has 13 residues. CDR3 sequence reads: CASSLVATGELFF. Here the CDR3 DNA reads TGCGCCAGCAGCTTGGTGGCTACCGGGGAGCTGTTTTTT.

This clone was seen only a few times. The sample contains more than one DNA sequence encoding this CDR3. The chain links TRBV29-1 to TRBJ2-5; TRBD1 matches 7 bases. V shed 5 bases, J shed 1 base, and the junction held 7 bases outside the gene matches. Germline V gene sequence: CDR1 SQVTM, CDR2 ANQGSEA. This CDR3 has 14 amino acids. The DNA of the CDR3 is TGCAGCGTTCCTTTGACAGGGCCCCAAGAGACCCAGTACTTC. Translated, it gives CSVPLTGPQETQYF.

The chain joins TRBV27 to TRBJ2-1; 8 nucleotides match TRBD1. V lost 1 base, J lost 4 bases, and 12 bases stayed unmatched. Germline V CDR1 and CDR2: MNHEY, SMNVEV (reference sequence). The CDR3 is 18 amino acids. CDR3 amino acids: CASSLLSGGTGYYNEQFF. The CDR3, as DNA: TGTGCCAGCAGTTTATTGTCCGGTGGGACAGGTTATTACAATGAGCAGTTCTTC.

V and J are TRBV5-6 and TRBJ2-7; D gene unclear. CDR1 SGHDT and CDR2 YYEEEE come from the germline V gene. The CDR3 extends over 13 amino acids. Trimming shortened V by 2 bases and J by 5 bases, and 11 bases separated the two germline ends. The DNA of the CDR3 is TGTGCCAGCAGCTTAAGGTCGAGGAACGAGCAGTACTTC. Translated, it gives CASSLRSRNEQYF.

The sample holds one count of this clone. The chain recombines TRBV6-1 with TRBJ2-5, with D maybe TRBD2 (5 bases). The CDR3 has 13 amino acids. CDR1 and CDR2 (germline): MNHNS, SASEGT. Trimming pared 1 base from V and 6 bases from J, leaving 9 bases between. CDR3 loop: CASSEDGGQTQYF. The DNA for the CDR3 is TGTGCCAGCAGTGAAGACGGCGGGCAGACCCAGTACTTC.

A single count supports this clone. V and J are TRBV19 and TRBJ2-1, with D unclear. Germline values: CDR1 LNHDA, CDR2 SQIVND (reference sequence). The CDR3 totals 13 residues. V lost 0 bases and J lost 9, with 9 bases in between. The CDR3 sequence is CASSIDQLSEQFF. The CDR3 DNA sequence: TGTGCCAGTAGTATAGATCAACTTAGTGAGCAGTTCTTC.

This clone has more than one count but fewer than ten. The rearrangement uses TRBV4-1 and TRBJ2-1, with 7 bases that match TRBD1. This CDR3 comprises 15 residues. With 1 base clipped from V and 2 bases from J, the junction kept 2 bases outside the gene matches. Germline V lookup: CDR1 MGHRA, CDR2 YSYEKL. CDR3 nucleotides: TGCGCCAGCAGCCAAGCCGGGACAGCCTACAATGAGCAGTTCTTC. Residues: CASSQAGTAYNEQFF.

V is TRBV28 and J is TRBJ2-6; the D gene is possibly TRBD2 (6 bases). CDR3 size: 16 residues. Trimming stripped 7 bases from V and 0 bases from J, with 13 bases between. CDR1 and CDR2 from the germline V gene are MDHEN and SYDVKM. CDR3 nucleotides: TGTGCCAGCACCTCGGGGGAATACTCTGGGGCCAACGTCCTGACTTTC. Translation gives CASTSGEYSGANVLTF. Complete variable domain (other parts from reference TRBV28 and TRBJ2-6): DVKVTQSSRYLVKRTGEKVFLECVQDMDHENMFWYRQDPGLGLRLIYFSYDVKMKEKGDIPEGYSVSREKKERFSLILESASTNQTSMYLCASTSGEYSGANVLTFGAGSRLTVL.

In its sample, this clone was seen once. The rearrangement links TRBV6-5 to TRBJ1-5; TRBD1 aligns across 8 bases. The CDR3 runs 13 residues. Germline CDR1 and CDR2: MNHEY and SVGAGI. After removal of 6 bases from V and 7 bases from J, the junction contained 5 bases not matched to a gene. The CDR3 loop is CASRQGAGQPQHF. CDR3 DNA sequence: TGTGCCAGCAGGCAGGGGGCTGGGCAGCCCCAGCATTTT.

The CDR3, as DNA: TGCGCCAGCAGCACAGGGCAGACAGATACGCAGTATTTT. Its translation: CASSTGQTDTQYF. The V and J genes are TRBV5-1 and TRBJ2-3, with D maybe TRBD1 (6 bases). This CDR3 region has 13 residues. V lost 4 bases, J lost 3 bases, and 9 bases lay in between. Per the germline V gene, CDR1 is SGHRS and CDR2 is YFSETQ. Looking up the rest from reference TRBV5-1 and TRBJ2-3 gives the full variable domain: KAGVTQTPRYLIKTRGQQVTLSCSPISGHRSVSWYQQTPGQGLQFLFEYFSETQRNKGNFPGRFSGRQFSNSRSEMNVSTLELGDSALYLCASSTGQTDTQYFGPGTRLTVL.

The chain has TRBV24-1 and TRBJ2-1; 11 bases are a match to TRBD2. CDR1 is KGHDR, CDR2 SFDVKD, per germline. The CDR3 spans 19 residues. V trimming: 2 bases; J trimming: 6 bases; junction bases outside the gene matches: 14. CDR3 sequence (DNA): TGTGCCACCAGTGATTCGTTGACTAGCGGGGCGCATAAGTCCAATGAGCAGTTCTTC. This translates into CATSDSLTSGAHKSNEQFF.

The chain has TRBV3-1 (or the pseudogene TRBV3-2) and TRBJ1-2; 10 bases agree with TRBD1. This CDR3 is built from 13 residues. Looked up from germline, CDR1 is LGHDT and CDR2 is YNNKEL (reference sequence). J gave up 8 bases and V 4 bases, and 4 bases lay outside the gene matches. CDR3 sequence: CASSRGTGEGYTF. CDR3 DNA sequence: TGTGCCAGCAGCCGTGGGACAGGGGAAGGCTACACCTTC.